The source of this T cell receptor beta chain is a study of read filtering for tumor transcriptome and immune sequencing. From roughly 390 ng of RNA, a library with molecular barcoded alpha/delta and beta/gamma adaptors was made. TCRdb re-analysed the reads in MiXCR, keeping a single row per CDR3 protein. The profile shows several hundred distinct CDR3 sequences, around 60% of them singletons. This CDR3 spans 14 amino acids. Germline CDR1 reads SGDLS; CDR2 reads YYNGEE. About this clonotype: At one of its ends the junction is not consistent with the germline gene, which may arise from a read error.

Sequenced material: a population of CD138-negative cells sorted from bone marrow. J is TRBJ2-1 and V is TRBV9; D is undetermined. The TCR originated in a donor over 35 with multiple myeloma. This table probably holds off-target reads from a library built for another chain. In DNA, the CDR3 is TGTGCCAGCAGCGTAGGCGGAATCCCCGATGAGCGGTTCTTC. It yields the protein CASSVGGIPDERFF.